This TCR beta chain appears in the sequencing data of a study of human T cells and chemical hapten exposure (dated by TCRdb to the early 2020s). Turning to the overall study: The libraries were sequenced as a pool, and the TCR yield per sample differed mostly because of small variations in library volumes within the pool. From each blood RNA sample, both TCR alpha and TCR beta chains were sequenced. The study tracked peripheral blood TCR repertoire changes in vivo during primary and secondary sensitization to the hapten diphenylcyclopropenone (DPC) in alopecia patients.

The protocol used for the library was 5' RACE. Sequencing relied on an Illumina MiSeq. During library preparation, unique molecular identifiers were attached to individual cDNA molecules so that TCRs could be counted in a quantitative, reproducible way. Per the authors' processing: A median of approximately 96,000 TCRs per sample was observed, with a range of about 23,224 to 690,600. V, J and CDR3 annotation of the TCR reads was performed with the Decombinator software suite. For PS versus PT1 abundance plots, all samples were subsampled to the same number of TCRs (28,000). TCRs were defined as expanded if absent before sensitization and observed at least eight times at the 2-week time point. TCRdb's own reprocessing of the public reads used fastp at Q25 and MiXCR and kept productive beta chains. Every CDR3 protein is listed once, alongside the most common genes and DNA of its rows. TCRdb's processing, not the study's, gives the V and J calls here. This sample has about 81,000 distinct CDR3 sequences in its table, and less than 9.5% of those were observed once. The top ten hold approximately 2.5% of the sample.

What the work shows at the level of the full study, not this receptor alone: After repeated subsampling, changes were observed in the strength of the expansion versus patch-test correlation and in the threshold at which the correlation became significant. No change with DPC sensitization was found in the number of TCRs above 1 in 1000 frequency, and no evidence of global repertoire structure alterations was found.

This clonotype was detected many times. Its binding antigen is unknown. No much larger clone exists at a distance of one base, and base qualities are not known. Total RNA was isolated from unfractionated whole blood collected in Tempus Blood RNA tubes. Four or five healthy volunteers acted as controls for TCR sequencing and had blood drawn at day 0, 2 weeks and 6 weeks. The CDR3 holds 15 amino acids from the cysteine to the phenylalanine. Only the CDR3 part of the read is kept: 45 bases, read in frame from the first base. V loses 4 bases at its end and J loses 2 bases; junction bases beyond the gene matches: 5. The germline V gene provides CDR1 MGHDK and CDR2 SYGVNS.

The receptor was derived from a male donor in good health. The sequence is built from TRBV25-1 and TRBJ2-1; 7 middle bases align to TRBD1. The DNA sequence is TGTGCCAGCAGTGGTAACAGGGGAGCCTACAATGAGCAGTTCTTC. It is translated as CASSGNRGAYNEQFF.